This T cell receptor beta chain is from a study of PD-L1 blockade in urothelial cancer. Study background: Atezolizumab, begun by patients in about 2014, was given at 1,200 mg intravenously every 3 weeks.

The time point denotes: peripheral blood 6 weeks after treatment start. The study enrolled patients with locally advanced or metastatic urothelial carcinoma. The number of samples from each patient was between 1 and 8, taken pretreatment and on-treatment. The sample holds one count of this clone. Assay used: immunoSEQ multiplex PCR; TCRdb lists only in-frame clones, some missing. The table lists approximately 79,000 clones, more than 85% of them singletons, with about 0.87% in the top ten. The sequence derives from a woman of 80 years or more with urothelial cancer. Sample: PBMCs, taken around atezolizumab (anti-PD-L1) treatment.

The CDR3 reads CATAEGLLSTGTQYF. The CDR3 DNA sequence: TGTGCCACCGCTGAGGGCTTACTATCCACAGGGACGCAGTATTTT. The chain recombines TRBV19 with TRBJ2-3; tentatively, D is TRBD1 (6 bases). The CDR3 is made up of 15 amino acids. V was pared by 10 bases and J by 9 bases, with 26 bases between. The germline CDR1 and CDR2 sequences are LNHDA and SQIVND (reference sequence).